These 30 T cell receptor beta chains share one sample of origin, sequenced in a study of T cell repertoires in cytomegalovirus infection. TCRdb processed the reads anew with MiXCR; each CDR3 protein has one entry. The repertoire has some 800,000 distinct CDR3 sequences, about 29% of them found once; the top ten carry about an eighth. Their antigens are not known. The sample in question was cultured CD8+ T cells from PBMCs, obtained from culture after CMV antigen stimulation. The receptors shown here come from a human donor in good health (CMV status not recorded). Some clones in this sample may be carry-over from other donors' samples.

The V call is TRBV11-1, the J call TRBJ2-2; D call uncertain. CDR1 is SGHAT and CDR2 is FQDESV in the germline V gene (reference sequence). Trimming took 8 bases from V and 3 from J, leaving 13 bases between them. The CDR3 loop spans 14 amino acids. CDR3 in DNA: TGTGCCAGCGAGCCGAGCTGGGACACCGGGGAGCTGTTTTTT. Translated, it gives CASEPSWDTGELFF.

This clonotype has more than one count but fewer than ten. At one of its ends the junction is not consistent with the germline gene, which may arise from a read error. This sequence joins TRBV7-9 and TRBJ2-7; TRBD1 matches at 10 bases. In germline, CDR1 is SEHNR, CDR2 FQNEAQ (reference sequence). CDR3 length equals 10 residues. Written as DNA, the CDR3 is TGCGGGACAGGGGTCGACGAGCAGTACTTC. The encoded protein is CGTGVDEQYF.

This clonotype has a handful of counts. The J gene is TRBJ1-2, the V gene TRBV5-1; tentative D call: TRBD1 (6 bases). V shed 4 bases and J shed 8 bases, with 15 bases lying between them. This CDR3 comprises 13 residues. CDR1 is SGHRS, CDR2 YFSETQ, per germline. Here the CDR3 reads CASSEPGHIGYTF. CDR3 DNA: TGCGCCAGCAGCGAACCGGGACATATAGGCTACACCTTC.

CDR3 bases: TGTGCCAGCAGTTCTCGTAGTAGAGTCTCAGATACGCAGTATTTT. This sequence encodes CASSSRSRVSDTQYF. The V call is TRBV27, the J call TRBJ2-3; D not certain. This CDR3 comprises 15 residues. Trimming took 4 bases from V and 4 from J, leaving 15 bases between them. Per germline, CDR1 MNHEY and CDR2 SMNVEV (reference sequence).

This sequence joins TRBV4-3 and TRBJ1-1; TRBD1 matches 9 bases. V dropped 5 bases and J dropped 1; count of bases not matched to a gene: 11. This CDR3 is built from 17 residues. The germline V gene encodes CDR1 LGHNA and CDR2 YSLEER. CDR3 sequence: CASSKGTGGWGNTEAFF. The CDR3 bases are TGCGCCAGCAGCAAGGGCACAGGGGGCTGGGGGAACACTGAAGCTTTCTTT.

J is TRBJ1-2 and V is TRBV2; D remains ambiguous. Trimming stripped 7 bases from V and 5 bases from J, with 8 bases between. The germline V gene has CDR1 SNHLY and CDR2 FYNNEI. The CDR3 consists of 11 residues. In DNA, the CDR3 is TGTGCCAGCAAAAACAGATATGGCTACACCTTC. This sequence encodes CASKNRYGYTF. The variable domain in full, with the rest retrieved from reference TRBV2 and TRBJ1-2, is EPEVTQTPSHQVTQMGQEVILRCVPISNHLYFYWYRQILGQKVEFLVSFYNNEISEKSEIFDDQFSVERPDGSNFTLKIRSTKLEDSAMYFCASKNRYGYTFGSGTRLTVV.

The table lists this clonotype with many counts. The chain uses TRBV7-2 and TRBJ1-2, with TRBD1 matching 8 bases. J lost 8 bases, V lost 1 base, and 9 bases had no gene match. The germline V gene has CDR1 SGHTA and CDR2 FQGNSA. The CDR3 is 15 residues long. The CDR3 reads CASSLVSGGALGYTF. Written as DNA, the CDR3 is TGTGCCAGCAGCTTAGTTTCAGGGGGCGCCTTGGGCTACACCTTC.

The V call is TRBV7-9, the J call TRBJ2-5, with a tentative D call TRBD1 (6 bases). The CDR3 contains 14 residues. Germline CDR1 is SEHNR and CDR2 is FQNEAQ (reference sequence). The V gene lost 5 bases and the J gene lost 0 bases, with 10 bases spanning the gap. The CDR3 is CASSRTVYQETQYF. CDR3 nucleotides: TGTGCCAGCAGCCGGACAGTGTACCAAGAGACCCAGTACTTC.

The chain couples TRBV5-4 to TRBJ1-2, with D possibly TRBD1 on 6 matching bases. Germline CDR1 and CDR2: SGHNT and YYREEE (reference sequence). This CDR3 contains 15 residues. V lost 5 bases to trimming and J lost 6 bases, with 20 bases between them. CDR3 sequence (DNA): TGTGCCAGCAGAATTAACAGGGAAGTCATGGATGGCTACACCTTC. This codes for CASRINREVMDGYTF. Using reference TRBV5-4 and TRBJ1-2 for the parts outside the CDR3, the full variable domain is ETGVTQSPTHLIKTRGQQVTLRCSSQSGHNTVSWYQQALGQGPQFIFQYYREEENGRGNFPPRFSGLQFPNYSSELNVNALELDDSALYLCASRINREVMDGYTFGSGTRLTVV.

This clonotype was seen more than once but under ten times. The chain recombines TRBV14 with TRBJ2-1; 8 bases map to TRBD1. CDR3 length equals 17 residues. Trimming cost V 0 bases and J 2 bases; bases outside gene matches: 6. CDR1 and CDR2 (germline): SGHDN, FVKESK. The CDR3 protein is CASSQEGTGSPYNEQFF. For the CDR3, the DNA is TGTGCCAGCAGCCAAGAAGGGACAGGCAGTCCCTACAATGAGCAGTTCTTC.

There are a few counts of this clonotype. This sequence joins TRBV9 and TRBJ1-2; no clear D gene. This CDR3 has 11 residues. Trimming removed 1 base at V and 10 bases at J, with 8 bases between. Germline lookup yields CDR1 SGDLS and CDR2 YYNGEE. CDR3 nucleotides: TGTGCCAGCAGCGTAAGTGGGCACTACACCTTC. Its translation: CASSVSGHYTF.

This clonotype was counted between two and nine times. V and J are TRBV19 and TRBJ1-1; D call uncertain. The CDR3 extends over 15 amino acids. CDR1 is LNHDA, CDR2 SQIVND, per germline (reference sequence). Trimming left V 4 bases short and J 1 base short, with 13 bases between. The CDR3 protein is CASSKDGRSNTEAFF. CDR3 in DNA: TGTGCCAGTAGTAAGGATGGACGGTCGAACACTGAAGCTTTCTTT. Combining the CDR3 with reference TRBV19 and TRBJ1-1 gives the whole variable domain DGGITQSPKYLFRKEGQNVTLSCEQNLNHDAMYWYRQDPGQGLRLIYYSQIVNDFQKGDIAEGYSVSREKKESFPLTVTSAQKNPTAFYLCASSKDGRSNTEAFFGQGTRLTVV.

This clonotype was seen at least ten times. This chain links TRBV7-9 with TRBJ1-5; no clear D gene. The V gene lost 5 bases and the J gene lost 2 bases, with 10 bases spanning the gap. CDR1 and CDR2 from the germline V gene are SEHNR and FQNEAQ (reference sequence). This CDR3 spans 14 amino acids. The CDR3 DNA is TGTGCCAGCAGCAATAACACCGGCAATCAGCCCCAGCATTTT. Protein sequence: CASSNNTGNQPQHF.

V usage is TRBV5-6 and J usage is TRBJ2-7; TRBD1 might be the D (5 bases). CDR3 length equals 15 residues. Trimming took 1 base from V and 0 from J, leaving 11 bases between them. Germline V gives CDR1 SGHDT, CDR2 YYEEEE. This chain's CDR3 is CASSLSVGLSYEQYV. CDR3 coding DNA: TGTGCCAGCAGCTTGAGTGTGGGGCTCTCCTACGAGCAGTACGTC.

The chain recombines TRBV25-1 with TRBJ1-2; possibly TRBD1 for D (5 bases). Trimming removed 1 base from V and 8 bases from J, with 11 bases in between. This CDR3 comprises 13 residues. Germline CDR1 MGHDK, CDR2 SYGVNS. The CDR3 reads CASSESGAWGYTF. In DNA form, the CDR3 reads TGTGCCAGCAGTGAATCTGGGGCTTGGGGCTACACCTTC.

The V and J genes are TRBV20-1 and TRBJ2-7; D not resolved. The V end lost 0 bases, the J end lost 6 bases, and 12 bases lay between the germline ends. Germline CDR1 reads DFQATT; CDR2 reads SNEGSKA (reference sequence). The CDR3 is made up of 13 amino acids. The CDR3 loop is CSARDPTGREQYF. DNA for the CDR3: TGCAGTGCTAGAGATCCCACTGGACGCGAGCAGTACTTC.

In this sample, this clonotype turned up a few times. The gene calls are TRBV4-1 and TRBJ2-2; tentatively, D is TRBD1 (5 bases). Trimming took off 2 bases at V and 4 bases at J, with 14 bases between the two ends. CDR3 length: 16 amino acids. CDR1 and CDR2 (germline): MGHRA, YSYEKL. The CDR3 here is CASSQSQGVGTGELFF. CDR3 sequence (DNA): TGCGCCAGCAGCCAATCTCAGGGTGTCGGCACCGGGGAGCTGTTTTTT.

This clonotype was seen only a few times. In DNA form, the CDR3 reads TGTGCCAGCAGCCCGGGGACGGAGTATAATTCACCCCTCCACTTT. Translated, it gives CASSPGTEYNSPLHF. The chain recombines TRBV7-3 with TRBJ1-6; a weak D match, TRBD1 (5 bases). Germline V lookup: CDR1 SGHTA, CDR2 FQGTGA. This CDR3 has 15 amino acids. V lost 5 bases to trimming and J lost 4 bases, with 12 bases between them.

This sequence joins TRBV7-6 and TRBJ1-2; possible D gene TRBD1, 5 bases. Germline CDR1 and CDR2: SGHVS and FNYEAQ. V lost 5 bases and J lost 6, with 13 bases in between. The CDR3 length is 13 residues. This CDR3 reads CASSPGGEDGYTF. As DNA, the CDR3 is TGTGCCAGCAGCCCCGGGGGAGAAGATGGCTACACCTTC.

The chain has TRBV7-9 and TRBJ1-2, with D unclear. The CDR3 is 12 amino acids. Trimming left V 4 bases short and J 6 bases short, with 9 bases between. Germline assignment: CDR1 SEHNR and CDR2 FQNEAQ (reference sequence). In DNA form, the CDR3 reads TGTGCCAGCAGCTCTCAAACCGATGGCTACACCTTC. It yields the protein CASSSQTDGYTF.

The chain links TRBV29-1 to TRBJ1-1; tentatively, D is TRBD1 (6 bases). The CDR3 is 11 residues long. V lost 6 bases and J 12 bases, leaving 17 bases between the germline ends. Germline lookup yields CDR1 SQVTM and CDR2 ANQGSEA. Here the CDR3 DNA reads TGCAGCGTGAAACAGGGAGCCTCATCTTTCTTT. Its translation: CSVKQGASSFF.

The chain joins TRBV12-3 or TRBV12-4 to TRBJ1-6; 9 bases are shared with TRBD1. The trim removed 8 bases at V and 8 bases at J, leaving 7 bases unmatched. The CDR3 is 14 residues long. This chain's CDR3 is CASGWTGEYSPLHF. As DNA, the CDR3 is TGTGCCAGCGGTTGGACAGGGGAATATTCACCCCTCCACTTT.

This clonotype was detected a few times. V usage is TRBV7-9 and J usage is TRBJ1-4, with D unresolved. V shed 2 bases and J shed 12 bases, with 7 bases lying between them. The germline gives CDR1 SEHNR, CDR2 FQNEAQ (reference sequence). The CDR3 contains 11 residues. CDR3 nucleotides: TGTGCCAGCAGCTTAAAAGGACAACTGTTTTTT. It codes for CASSLKGQLFF.

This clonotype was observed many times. DNA for the CDR3: TGTGCCAGCAGTGAACCGGGACAGGGGGCATACAATGAGCAGTTCTTC. Its translation is CASSEPGQGAYNEQFF. J is TRBJ2-1 and V is TRBV6-1; 12 bases agree with TRBD1. The CDR3 runs 16 residues. The junction had 3 bases not matched to a gene; V was cut back by 2 bases and J by 4 bases. The germline CDR1 and CDR2 sequences are MNHNS and SASEGT.

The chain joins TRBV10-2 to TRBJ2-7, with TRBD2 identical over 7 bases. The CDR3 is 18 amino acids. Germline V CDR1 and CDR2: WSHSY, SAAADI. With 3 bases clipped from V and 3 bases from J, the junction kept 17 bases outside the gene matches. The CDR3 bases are TGCGCCAGCAGTGAAGAATCAGGAACATACGCGGGGGACTACGAGCAGTACTTC. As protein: CASSEESGTYAGDYEQYF.

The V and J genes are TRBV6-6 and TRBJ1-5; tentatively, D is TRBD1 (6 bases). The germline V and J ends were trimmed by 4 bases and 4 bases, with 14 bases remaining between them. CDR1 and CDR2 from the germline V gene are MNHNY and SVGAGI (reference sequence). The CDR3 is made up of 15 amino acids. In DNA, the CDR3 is TGTGCCAGCAGTTCCAGGGGCGAGAGTAATCAGCCCCAGCATTTT. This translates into CASSSRGESNQPQHF.

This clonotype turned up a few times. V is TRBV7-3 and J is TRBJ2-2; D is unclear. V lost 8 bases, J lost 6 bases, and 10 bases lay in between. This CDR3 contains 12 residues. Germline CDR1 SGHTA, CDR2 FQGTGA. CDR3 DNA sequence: TGTGCCAGCGGGTTCTTGTCCGGGGAGCTGTTTTTT. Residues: CASGFLSGELFF.

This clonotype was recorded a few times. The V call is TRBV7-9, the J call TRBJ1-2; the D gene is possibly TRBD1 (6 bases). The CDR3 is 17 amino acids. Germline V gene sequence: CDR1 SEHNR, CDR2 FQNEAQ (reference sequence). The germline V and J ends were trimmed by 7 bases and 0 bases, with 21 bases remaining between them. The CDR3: CASTHLLQGRPNYGYTF. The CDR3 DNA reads TGTGCCAGCACCCACCTGTTGCAGGGGCGACCTAACTATGGCTACACCTTC.

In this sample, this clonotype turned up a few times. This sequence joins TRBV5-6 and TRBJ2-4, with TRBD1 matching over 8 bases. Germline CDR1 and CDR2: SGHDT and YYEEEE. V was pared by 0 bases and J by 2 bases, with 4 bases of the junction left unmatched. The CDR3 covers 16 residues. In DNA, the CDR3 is TGTGCCAGCAGCTTGGGACAGGGGTTTTCCAAAAACATTCAGTACTTC. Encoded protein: CASSLGQGFSKNIQYF.

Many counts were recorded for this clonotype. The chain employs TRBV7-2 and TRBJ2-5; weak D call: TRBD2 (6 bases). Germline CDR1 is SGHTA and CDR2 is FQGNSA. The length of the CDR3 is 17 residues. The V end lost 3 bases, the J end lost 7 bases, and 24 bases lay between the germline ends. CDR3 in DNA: TGTGCCAGCAGCTTGGGCGGGATAACCACTGACCGAAGGACCCAGTACTTC. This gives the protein CASSLGGITTDRRTQYF.